What follows are 20 T cell receptor beta chains derived from one specimen sequenced in a study of spatial heterogeneity in lung cancer. TCRdb passed the 5' RACE reads through MiXCR, listing each CDR3 protein once. The table lists 85,000 to 100,000 distinct CDR3 sequences, 10% to 15% of them singletons. Sample time point: sample taken at primary tumor resection. Sequencing was performed on whole RNA extracted from tumor and nontumor lung tissue, or from frozen PBMC, and the material was left unsorted. The input for sequencing was PBMCs, taken at surgery. The receptor set was obtained from a male donor with early-stage non-small cell lung cancer.

The gene calls are TRBV7-2 and TRBJ2-5; TRBD2 matches 7 bases. With 6 bases clipped from V and 5 bases from J, the junction kept 9 bases outside the gene matches. The CDR3 loop spans 14 amino acids. The V gene's germline CDR1 is SGHTA and CDR2 FQGNSA. Written as DNA, the CDR3 is TGTGCCAGCAGTTCTAGGGAGGGAGTCGAGACCCAGTACTTC. Its protein product is CASSSREGVETQYF.

This clonotype was found a few times. J is TRBJ1-4 and V is TRBV7-9, with D tentatively TRBD1 (6 bases). The CDR3 sequence is 14 residues long. CDR1 and CDR2 (germline): SEHNR, FQNEAQ (reference sequence). Trimming took off 2 bases at V and 5 bases at J, with 9 bases between the two ends. CDR3 region: CASSLRQENEKLFF. Here the CDR3 DNA reads TGTGCCAGCAGCTTAAGACAGGAAAATGAAAAACTGTTTTTT.

The chain employs TRBV6-2 or TRBV6-3 and TRBJ2-7, with 9 bases matching TRBD1. The length of the CDR3 is 14 residues. Germline lookup yields CDR1 MNHEY and CDR2 SVGEGT. After removal of 6 bases from V and 1 base from J, the junction contained 4 bases not matched to a gene. The CDR3 DNA follows: TGTGCCAGCAGAAAGGACAGGGGATCCTACGAGCAGTACTTC. Translation: CASRKDRGSYEQYF.

At least ten counts were recorded for this clonotype. The rearrangement links TRBV20-1 to TRBJ2-1, with 8 bases aligning to TRBD1. V was clipped by 6 bases and J by 2 bases; unmatched bases: 12. The CDR3 contains 16 residues. Germline V lookup: CDR1 DFQATT, CDR2 SNEGSKA (reference sequence). CDR3 amino acids: CSAQYQGALTYNEQFF. CDR3 bases: TGCAGTGCGCAATATCAGGGGGCGCTGACCTACAATGAGCAGTTCTTC.

This clonotype turned up a few times. The chain's CDR3 is CASSVEGEGFYEQYF. For the CDR3, the DNA is TGTGCCAGCAGTGTTGAGGGTGAGGGTTTCTACGAGCAGTACTTC. The chain uses TRBV2 and TRBJ2-7, with D possibly being TRBD2 (5 bases). Looked up from germline, CDR1 is SNHLY and CDR2 is FYNNEI. The CDR3 is made up of 15 amino acids. V lost 4 bases, J lost 3 bases, and 16 bases lay in between. The whole variable domain, filled in from reference TRBV2 and TRBJ2-7, reads EPEVTQTPSHQVTQMGQEVILRCVPISNHLYFYWYRQILGQKVEFLVSFYNNEISEKSEIFDDQFSVERPDGSNFTLKIRSTKLEDSAMYFCASSVEGEGFYEQYFGPGTRLTVT.

A few counts support this clonotype. The rearrangement joins TRBV10-3 to TRBJ2-1; 14 bases are shared with TRBD2. This CDR3 has 20 amino acids. Germline V gene sequence: CDR1 ENHRY, CDR2 SYGVKD. With V trimmed by 0 bases and J by 0 bases, 7 bases remained unmatched. CDR3: CAISESPGLAGVSSYNEQFF. CDR3 nucleotide sequence: TGTGCCATCAGTGAGTCTCCGGGACTAGCGGGAGTAAGCTCCTACAATGAGCAGTTCTTC.

This chain links TRBV3-1 with TRBJ2-1, with 11 bases lining up with TRBD2. Unmatched junction bases numbered 8, after V lost 6 bases and J lost 7 bases. The CDR3 is made up of 15 amino acids. The V gene's germline CDR1 is LGHDT and CDR2 YNNKEL (reference sequence). Here the CDR3 DNA reads TGTGCCAGCAGGGGCGAGTCTAGCGGGAGGAATGAGCAGTTCTTC. Amino acid sequence: CASRGESSGRNEQFF.

The chain joins TRBV4-2 to TRBJ1-4; D possibly corresponds to TRBD1 (6 bases). This CDR3 has 13 amino acids. Germline loops: CDR1 LGHNA, CDR2 YNFKEQ. V dropped 6 bases and J dropped 5 bases, with 10 bases sitting between them. CDR3 region: CASSQDRNEKLFF. In DNA, the CDR3 is TGTGCCAGCAGTCAGGACAGAAATGAAAAACTGTTTTTT.

The chain uses TRBV29-1 and TRBJ2-4; 9 bases match TRBD2. The CDR3 length is 18 residues. CDR1 is SQVTM, CDR2 ANQGSEA, per germline. V trimming: 1 base; J trimming: 1 base; junction bases outside the gene matches: 11. DNA for the CDR3: TGCAGCGTTGAAGGGACTAGCGACGCCAAGCCTGCCAAAAACATTCAGTACTTC. This codes for CSVEGTSDAKPAKNIQYF.

The chain joins TRBV10-1 to TRBJ2-7, with 8 bases matching TRBD1. CDR3 length equals 15 residues. Germline V gene sequence: CDR1 WNHNN, CDR2 SYGVQD (reference sequence). J was trimmed by 2 bases and V by 4 bases; bases with no gene match: 7. DNA of the CDR3: TGCGCCAGCAGTGCTGCCGGGACAGGTACCTACGAGCAGTACTTC. Its translation is CASSAAGTGTYEQYF.

In this sample, this clonotype turned up many times. The gene calls are TRBV20-1 and TRBJ2-3, with 10 bases identical to TRBD1. J gave up 3 bases and V 3 bases, and 12 bases lay outside the gene matches. Germline assignment: CDR1 DFQATT and CDR2 SNEGSKA (reference sequence). The CDR3 sequence is 17 residues long. The chain's CDR3 is CSASAGTGALSTDTQYF. The CDR3 region has the DNA TGCAGTGCTAGTGCCGGGACAGGGGCTTTGTCTACAGATACGCAGTATTTT.

This chain joins TRBV20-1 and TRBJ2-5, with 8 bases lining up with TRBD1. J lost 4 bases, V lost 4 bases, and 11 bases had no gene match. The CDR3 is 15 residues long. Per germline, CDR1 DFQATT and CDR2 SNEGSKA (reference sequence). The CDR3 region is CSAIRGQVFRETQYF. The CDR3 DNA is TGCAGTGCTATAAGGGGACAGGTTTTCCGAGAGACCCAGTACTTC.

This chain uses TRBV28 with TRBJ2-5; 10 positions agree with TRBD1. CDR1 MDHEN and CDR2 SYDVKM come from the germline V gene. There are 16 residues in the CDR3. The J segment lost 2 bases and the V segment lost 5 bases, leaving 8 bases of the junction unmatched. The CDR3 loop is CASSPRTGGDQETQYF. DNA of the CDR3: TGTGCCAGCAGTCCCCGGACAGGGGGGGATCAAGAGACCCAGTACTTC.

The chain joins TRBV20-1 to TRBJ2-3, with D tentatively TRBD1 or TRBD2 (5 bases each). This CDR3 contains 13 residues. The germline gives CDR1 DFQATT, CDR2 SNEGSKA (reference sequence). The CDR3 sequence: CSVRDPSTDTQYF. The DNA of the CDR3 is TGCAGCGTCCGGGACCCTAGCACAGATACGCAGTATTTT.

This clonotype was recorded at least ten times. The V and J genes are TRBV7-2 and TRBJ2-3, with TRBD2 matching over 10 bases. The V segment lost 3 bases and the J segment 4 bases; nucleotides outside the gene matches: 10. This CDR3 is 17 amino acids long. Germline V gives CDR1 SGHTA, CDR2 FQGNSA. DNA of the CDR3: TGTGCCAGCAGCTTCCGCACTAGCGGGGTGGCGCCAGATACGCAGTATTTT. Protein sequence: CASSFRTSGVAPDTQYF.

At least ten counts were recorded for this clonotype. The J gene is TRBJ2-7, the V gene TRBV2, with 7 bases identical to TRBD1. The germline V gene has CDR1 SNHLY and CDR2 FYNNEI. This CDR3 has 15 amino acids. Losses at the gene ends were 3 bases for V and 5 bases for J; bases not matched to a gene: 10. The CDR3 sequence is CASSELRGQIDEQYF. The CDR3 nucleotides are TGTGCCAGCAGTGAGCTTCGGGGACAGATCGACGAGCAGTACTTC.

This clonotype has at least ten counts. CDR3 coding DNA: TGTGCCATCAGCCGGACAGGGAAACCCGGGGAGCTGTTTTTT. Amino acid sequence: CAISRTGKPGELFF. The rearrangement uses TRBV10-3 and TRBJ2-2, with 8 bases lining up with TRBD1. V trimming: 6 bases; J trimming: 6 bases; junction bases outside the gene matches: 6. Germline loops: CDR1 ENHRY, CDR2 SYGVKD. CDR3 length: 14 amino acids.

The chain joins TRBV19 to TRBJ1-5; D remains ambiguous. Trimming removed 3 bases from V and 5 bases from J, with 8 bases in between. CDR1 and CDR2 from the germline V gene are LNHDA and SQIVND (reference sequence). This CDR3 contains 13 residues. In nucleotides, the CDR3 is TGTGCCAGTAGTATCGTGGTAGATCAGCCCCAGCATTTT. This translates into CASSIVVDQPQHF.

The chain employs TRBV7-2 and TRBJ1-3, with a tentative D call TRBD1 (5 bases). Germline values: CDR1 SGHTA, CDR2 FQGNSA. CDR3 length: 19 amino acids. V was trimmed by 10 bases and J by 0 bases, leaving 28 bases between them. CDR3 DNA: TGTGCCACGTCCTTAAGTCCCCTCAGGGCAGGATACTCTGGAAACACCATATATTTT. Translated, it gives CATSLSPLRAGYSGNTIYF.

J is TRBJ1-2 and V is TRBV7-2, with D possibly being TRBD1 (6 bases). V was shortened by 2 bases and J by 6 bases, with 19 bases between the two germline ends. The CDR3 length is 16 residues. Per germline, CDR1 SGHTA and CDR2 FQGNSA. CDR3 sequence: CASSLLIGLGGDGYTF. The CDR3 coding sequence is TGTGCCAGCAGCTTATTAATTGGTTTAGGGGGAGATGGCTACACCTTC.